This T cell receptor beta chain emerged from a study of STAT5B mutations in CD4+ large granular lymphocyte leukemia. Across the whole study: Healthy donors showed HLA-associated enrichment of the CDR3 'QG' motif. Study observations and caveats: TRBV06-family usage was enriched in top patient clones (8/27) versus controls (2/35). Main leukemic clonotypes were patient-specific, but approximately 25% appeared at low frequency elsewhere.

Assay used: immunoSEQ multiplex PCR; TCRdb lists only in-frame clones, some missing. In the table there are approximately 30,000 clones, around four fifths of which are singletons. Notes on this clone: No antigen is known for it.

Germline loops: CDR1 LNHDA, CDR2 SQIVND (reference sequence). The length of the CDR3 is 13 residues. With 4 bases removed from V and 3 bases from J, the gap between germline ends came to 9 bases. The sequenced material came from CD4+ T cells from blood buffy coats. The receptor's source is a human donor in good health. The V and J genes are TRBV19 and TRBJ2-5; a possible D gene is TRBD2 (5 bases). The CDR3 region is CASSTSSKETQYF. CDR3 sequence (DNA): TGTGCCAGTAGTACTTCTAGCAAAGAGACCCAGTACTTC.